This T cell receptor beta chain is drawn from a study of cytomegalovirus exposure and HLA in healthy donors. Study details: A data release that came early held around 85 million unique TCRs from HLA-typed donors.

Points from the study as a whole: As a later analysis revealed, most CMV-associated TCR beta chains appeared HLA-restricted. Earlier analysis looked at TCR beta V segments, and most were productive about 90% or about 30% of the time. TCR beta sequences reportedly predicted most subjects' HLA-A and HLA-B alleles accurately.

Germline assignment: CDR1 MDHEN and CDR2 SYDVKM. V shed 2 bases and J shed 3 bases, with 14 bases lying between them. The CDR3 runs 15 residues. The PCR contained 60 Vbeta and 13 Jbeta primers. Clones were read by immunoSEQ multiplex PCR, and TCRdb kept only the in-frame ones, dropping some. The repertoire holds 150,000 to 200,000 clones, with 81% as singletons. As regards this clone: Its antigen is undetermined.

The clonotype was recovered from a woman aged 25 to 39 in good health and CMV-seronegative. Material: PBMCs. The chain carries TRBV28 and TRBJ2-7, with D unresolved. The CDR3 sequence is CASSLPNAQYYEQYF. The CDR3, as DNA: TGTGCCAGCAGTTTACCAAATGCCCAGTACTACGAGCAGTACTTC.